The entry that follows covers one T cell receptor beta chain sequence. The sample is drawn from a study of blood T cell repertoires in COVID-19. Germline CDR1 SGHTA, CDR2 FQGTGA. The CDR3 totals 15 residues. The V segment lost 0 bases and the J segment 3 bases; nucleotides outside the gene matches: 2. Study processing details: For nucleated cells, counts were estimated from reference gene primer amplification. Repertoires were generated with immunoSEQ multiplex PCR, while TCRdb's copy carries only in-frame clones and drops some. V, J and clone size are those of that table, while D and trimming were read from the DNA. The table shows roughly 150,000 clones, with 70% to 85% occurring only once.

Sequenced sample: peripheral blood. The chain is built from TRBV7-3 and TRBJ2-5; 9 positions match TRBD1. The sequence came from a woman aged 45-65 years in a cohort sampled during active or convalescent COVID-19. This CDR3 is CASSLTGQGKETQYF. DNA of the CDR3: TGTGCCAGCAGCTTAACCGGACAGGGGAAAGAGACCCAGTACTTC.